At least ten counts were recorded for the clone carrying this TCR beta chain. The record originates from a study of early T cells in non-severe SARS-CoV-2 infection. The CDR3 contains 17 residues. Germline V gene data show CDR1 as LGHNA and CDR2 as YNFKEQ. V trimming: 4 bases; J trimming: 8 bases; junction bases outside the gene matches: 15. MiXCR was run by TCRdb on the 5' RACE reads, yielding one entry per CDR3 protein. The sample holds fewer than 100,000 distinct CDR3 sequences, around 11% seen once. V is TRBV4-2 and J is TRBJ2-1; 9 nucleotides agree with TRBD2. The sequence derives from an adult who was a healthcare worker with PCR-confirmed SARS-CoV-2 infection or an uninfected control (not recorded which). Material for sequencing was whole blood. This CDR3 is CASSPRSSGGTFDEQFF. In DNA, the CDR3 is TGTGCCAGCAGCCCCAGGAGTAGCGGGGGCACTTTCGATGAGCAGTTCTTC.